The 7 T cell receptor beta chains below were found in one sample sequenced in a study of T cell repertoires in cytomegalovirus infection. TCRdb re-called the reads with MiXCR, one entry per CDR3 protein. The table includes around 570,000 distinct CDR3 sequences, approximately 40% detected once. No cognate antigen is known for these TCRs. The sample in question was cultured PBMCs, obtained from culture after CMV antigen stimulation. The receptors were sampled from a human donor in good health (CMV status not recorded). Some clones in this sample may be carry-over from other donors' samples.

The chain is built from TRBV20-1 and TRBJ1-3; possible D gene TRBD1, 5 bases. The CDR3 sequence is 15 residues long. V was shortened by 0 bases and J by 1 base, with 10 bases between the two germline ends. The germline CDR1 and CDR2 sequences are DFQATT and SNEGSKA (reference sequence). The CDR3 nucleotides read TGCAGTGCTAGAGATAGGAAGGGGTCTGGAAACACCATATATTTT. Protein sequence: CSARDRKGSGNTIYF.

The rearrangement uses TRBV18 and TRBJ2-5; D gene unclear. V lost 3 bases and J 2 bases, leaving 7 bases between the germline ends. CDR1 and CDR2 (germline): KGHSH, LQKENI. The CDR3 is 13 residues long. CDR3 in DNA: TGTGCCAGCTCACCTCTCGTACAAGAGACCCAGTACTTC. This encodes CASSPLVQETQYF.

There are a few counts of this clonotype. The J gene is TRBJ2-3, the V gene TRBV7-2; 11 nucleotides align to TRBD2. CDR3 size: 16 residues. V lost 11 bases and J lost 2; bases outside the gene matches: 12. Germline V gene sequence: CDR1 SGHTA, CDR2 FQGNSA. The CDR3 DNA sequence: TGTGCCCAGGGTCTAGCGGGAGGAGGTCCCACAGATACGCAGTATTTT. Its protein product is CAQGLAGGGPTDTQYF.

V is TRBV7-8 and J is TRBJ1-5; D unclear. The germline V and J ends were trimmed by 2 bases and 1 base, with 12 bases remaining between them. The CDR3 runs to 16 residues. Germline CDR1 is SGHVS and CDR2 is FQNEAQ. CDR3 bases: TGTGCCAGCAGCTTATTGGGCATACTAAGCAATCAGCCCCAGCATTTT. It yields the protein CASSLLGILSNQPQHF.

CDR3 nucleotide sequence: TGTGCCAGCAGCTCCGTCCCTAACAGGGGAGCCTACAATGAGCAGTTCTTC. This gives the protein CASSSVPNRGAYNEQFF. The V gene is TRBV7-8, the J gene TRBJ2-1; 7 positions match TRBD1. This CDR3 spans 17 amino acids. Germline V lookup: CDR1 SGHVS, CDR2 FQNEAQ. The junction had 11 bases not matched to a gene; V was cut back by 4 bases and J by 2 bases.

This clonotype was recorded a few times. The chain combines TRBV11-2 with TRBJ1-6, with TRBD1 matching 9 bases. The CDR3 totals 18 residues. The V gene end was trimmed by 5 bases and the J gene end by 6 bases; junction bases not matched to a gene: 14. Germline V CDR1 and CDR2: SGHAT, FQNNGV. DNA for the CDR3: TGTGCCAGCAGCCATCCCCGGGACAGGGTCGAGACTAATTCACCCCTCCACTTT. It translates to CASSHPRDRVETNSPLHF.

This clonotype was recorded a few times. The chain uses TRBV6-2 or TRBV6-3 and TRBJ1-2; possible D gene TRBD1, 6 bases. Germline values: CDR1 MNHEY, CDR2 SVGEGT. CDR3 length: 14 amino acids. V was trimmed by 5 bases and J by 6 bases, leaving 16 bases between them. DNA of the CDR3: TGTGCCAGCAGTGAAAGGTGGGGGGCGGATGGCTACACCTTC. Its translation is CASSERWGADGYTF.